The 16 T cell receptor beta chains below come from one sample, sequenced in a study of shared clonotypes between healthy human individuals. Clones were sequenced by immunoSEQ multiplex PCR, and TCRdb holds only the in-frame ones, with some missing. The data show roughly 2.4 million clones, approximately 94% seen once. Sequencing was carried out using naive CD4+ T cells sorted from blood. Subset: CD45RA+ positively selected. The source of these receptors is a man in his late teens or twenties in good health.

This rearrangement joins TRBV7-9 to TRBJ2-7; 15 bases line up with TRBD2. Germline loops: CDR1 SEHNR, CDR2 FQNEAQ (reference sequence). Unmatched junction bases numbered 4, after V lost 4 bases and J lost 3 bases. This CDR3 is built from 16 residues. The CDR3 loop reads CASSSGLAGGYYEQYF. As DNA, the CDR3 is TGTGCCAGCAGCTCGGGACTAGCGGGGGGATACTACGAGCAGTACTTC.

V gene TRBV11-2 combines with J gene TRBJ2-1; 10 bases map to TRBD2. CDR1 SGHAT and CDR2 FQNNGV come from the germline V gene. The CDR3 contains 16 residues. J lost 7 bases, V lost 1 base, and 7 bases had no gene match. CDR3 sequence reads: CASSLVGLAGVNEQFF. The CDR3, as DNA: TGTGCCAGCAGCTTAGTCGGGCTAGCGGGAGTGAATGAGCAGTTCTTC.

The gene calls are TRBV2 and TRBJ2-7; TRBD2 might be the D (5 bases). The CDR3 extends over 14 amino acids. Germline V gives CDR1 SNHLY, CDR2 FYNNEI. V lost 8 bases to trimming and J lost 3 bases, with 17 bases between them. The CDR3 spells CASREGPTFYEQYF. The CDR3, as DNA: TGTGCCAGCCGGGAAGGTCCTACTTTCTACGAGCAGTACTTC.

The sample holds one count of this clone. The V call is TRBV18, the J call TRBJ1-1, with D hard to call. Germline V lookup: CDR1 KGHSH, CDR2 LQKENI. V dropped 2 bases and J dropped 1 base, with 8 bases sitting between them. The CDR3 is 14 amino acids. The CDR3 reads CASSPKEANTEAFF. The CDR3 DNA is TGTGCCAGCTCACCAAAGGAGGCGAACACTGAAGCTTTCTTT.

V is TRBV11-3 and J is TRBJ2-7, with D perhaps TRBD2 (6 bases). This CDR3 spans 12 amino acids. Germline assignment: CDR1 SGHNT and CDR2 YENEEA. V was pared by 6 bases and J by 6 bases, with 12 bases between. CDR3 in amino acids: CASSGGVGEQYF. The CDR3 DNA sequence: TGTGCCAGCAGTGGAGGGGTCGGCGAGCAGTACTTC. The full variable domain, in which reference TRBV11-3 and TRBJ2-7 provide the parts outside the CDR3, is EAGVVQSPRYKIIEKKQPVAFWCNPISGHNTLYWYLQNLGQGPELLIRYENEEAVDDSQLPKDRFSAERLKGVDSTLKIQPAELGDSAVYLCASSGGVGEQYFGPGTRLTVT.

As DNA, the CDR3 is TGTGCCACCCCAGGGACTAGCGGGGCCAACGTCCTGACTTTC. Protein: CATPGTSGANVLTF. V is TRBV11-2 and J is TRBJ2-6, with 9 nucleotides matching TRBD2. The V gene's germline CDR1 is SGHAT and CDR2 FQNNGV. V trimming: 10 bases; J trimming: 4 bases; junction bases outside the gene matches: 5. The CDR3 runs 14 residues.

The chain combines TRBV11-2 with TRBJ2-7, with D possibly being TRBD1 (6 bases). Germline loops: CDR1 SGHAT, CDR2 FQNNGV. The V end was cut by 4 bases, the J end by 0 bases, with 13 bases between. The CDR3 is 15 residues long. The CDR3 protein is CASSSDRLSSYEQYF. Here the CDR3 DNA reads TGTGCCAGCAGCTCAGACAGGTTGAGCTCCTACGAGCAGTACTTC.

This chain links TRBV10-3 with TRBJ1-6, with 9 bases matching TRBD1. Germline CDR1 is ENHRY and CDR2 is SYGVKD. V shed 6 bases and J 7 bases; nucleotides not matched to a gene: 4. The CDR3 length is 14 residues. CDR3 nucleotides: TGTGCCATCAGCCCACAGGGGGCAAATTCACCCCTCCACTTT. It yields the protein CAISPQGANSPLHF.

The genes are TRBV30 and TRBJ1-3; 7 nucleotides align to TRBD1. V trimming: 4 bases; J trimming: 5 bases; junction bases outside the gene matches: 8. CDR1 and CDR2 (germline): GTSNPN, SVGIG (reference sequence). This CDR3 comprises 14 residues. Here the CDR3 reads CAWNRRDRRNTIYF. The DNA of the CDR3 is TGTGCCTGGAATCGTAGGGACAGAAGAAACACCATATATTTT.

The chain employs TRBV7-9 and TRBJ2-3, with D possibly being TRBD1 or TRBD2 (6 bases each). Per germline, CDR1 SEHNR and CDR2 FQNEAQ (reference sequence). Trimming left V 3 bases short and J 0 bases short, with 16 bases between. The CDR3 is 17 residues long. This CDR3 is CASSLGGSPRSTDTQYF. CDR3 nucleotide sequence: TGTGCCAGCAGCTTGGGGGGCAGCCCCCGTAGCACAGATACGCAGTATTTT.

This clone has only one observation. The V call is TRBV4-2, the J call TRBJ1-5, with D tentatively TRBD1 (5 bases). The CDR3 runs 16 residues. CDR1 and CDR2 from the germline V gene are LGHNA and YNFKEQ. The V and J ends lost 0 bases and 6 bases respectively, with 15 bases between them. The CDR3 DNA reads TGTGCCAGCAGCCAAGATTCGGACGGGGGAAGTCAGCCCCAGCATTTT. Protein sequence: CASSQDSDGGSQPQHF.

V usage is TRBV29-1 and J usage is TRBJ2-7; 9 bases map to TRBD2. V shed 2 bases and J 6 bases; nucleotides not matched to a gene: 8. The CDR3 has 14 amino acids. CDR1 is SQVTM, CDR2 ANQGSEA, per germline. CDR3 in amino acids: CSVEKSGLAFEQYF. CDR3 sequence (DNA): TGCAGCGTTGAAAAATCGGGACTAGCTTTCGAGCAGTACTTC.

This sequence joins TRBV4-3 and TRBJ2-1, with TRBD2 matching over 12 bases. Germline lookup yields CDR1 LGHNA and CDR2 YSLEER. This CDR3 comprises 16 residues. After removal of 0 bases from V and 9 bases from J, the junction contained 6 bases not matched to a gene. The chain's CDR3 is CASSQDLLAGGVEQFF. CDR3 sequence (DNA): TGCGCCAGCAGCCAAGATCTACTAGCGGGAGGTGTTGAGCAGTTCTTC.

The chain employs TRBV6-1 and TRBJ2-2, with D possibly matching TRBD1 (6 bases). From germline, CDR1 is MNHNS and CDR2 SASEGT. V lost 4 bases and J 6 bases, leaving 24 bases between the germline ends. This CDR3 is built from 18 residues. CDR3 in DNA: TGTGCCAGCAGTGTCCCACAGGGTCGAATGGTGTACGCCGGGGAGCTGTTTTTT. This translates into CASSVPQGRMVYAGELFF.

The rearrangement links TRBV5-4 to TRBJ2-1, with D maybe TRBD2 (5 bases). V was clipped by 4 bases and J by 3 bases, with 11 bases between them. CDR1 SGHNT and CDR2 YYREEE come from the germline V gene (reference sequence). CDR3 length: 14 amino acids. The CDR3 region has the DNA TGTGCCAGCAGCCGGACTGTCGACTACAATGAGCAGTTCTTC. Its protein product is CASSRTVDYNEQFF.

The genes are TRBV19 and TRBJ2-6; D is uncertain. The V end was cut by 7 bases, the J end by 0 bases, with 7 bases between. The CDR3 sequence is 14 residues long. The germline gives CDR1 LNHDA, CDR2 SQIVND (reference sequence). The CDR3 coding sequence is TGTGCCAGTACTTCCAACTCTGGGGCCAACGTCCTGACTTTC. Amino acid sequence: CASTSNSGANVLTF.